Below are 12 T cell receptor beta chains sequenced from a single sample in a study of cytotoxic CD8 clonotypes in ibrutinib-treated CLL. Clones were read by immunoSEQ multiplex PCR, and TCRdb kept only the in-frame ones, dropping some. The data show approximately 150,000 clones, roughly 80% seen once. The input for sequencing was PBMCs, taken after 24 months of ibrutinib treatment. All receptors come from a human donor with chronic lymphocytic leukemia.

This chain links TRBV28 with TRBJ2-7; no clear D gene. CDR1 MDHEN and CDR2 SYDVKM come from the germline V gene. CDR3 size: 14 residues. Trimming took 7 bases from V and 3 from J, leaving 16 bases between them. In DNA form, the CDR3 reads TGTGCCAGCATTCTTGGTTCCGGCAACTACGAGCAGTACTTC. Encoded protein: CASILGSGNYEQYF.

The V call is TRBV4-3, the J call TRBJ2-7; 7 nucleotides line up with TRBD2. Germline V gene sequence: CDR1 LGHNA, CDR2 YSLEER. The CDR3 is made up of 15 amino acids. V was pared by 0 bases and J by 5 bases, with 7 bases of the junction left unmatched. The CDR3, as DNA: TGCGCCAGCAGCCAAGATCGTGGGAGGGCCAACGAGCAGTACTTC. This codes for CASSQDRGRANEQYF.

This rearrangement joins TRBV6-5 to TRBJ2-2; 7 positions match TRBD1. Germline lookup yields CDR1 MNHEY and CDR2 SVGAGI. This CDR3 region has 15 residues. V lost 0 bases and J lost 6; bases outside the gene matches: 4. CDR3 amino acids: CASSYSRGPAGELFF. The CDR3 bases are TGTGCCAGCAGTTACTCTAGGGGGCCGGCCGGGGAGCTGTTTTTT.

The chain links TRBV5-1 to TRBJ2-3, with a possible D match to TRBD1 (5 bases). The germline V and J ends were trimmed by 1 base and 2 bases, with 8 bases remaining between them. The CDR3 totals 14 residues. Germline V gene data show CDR1 as SGHRS and CDR2 as YFSETQ. The CDR3 sequence is CASSLQGDTDTQYF. The CDR3 region has the DNA TGCGCCAGCAGCTTGCAGGGCGACACAGATACGCAGTATTTT.

The chain links TRBV2 to TRBJ1-4; 9 nucleotides match TRBD1. Germline CDR1 and CDR2: SNHLY and FYNNEI. This CDR3 spans 15 amino acids. Germline trimming cut 6 bases from V and 7 bases from J; bases unmatched to any gene: 9. CDR3 in DNA: TGTGCCAGCAGAGGGACAGGGTCAATTGGTGAAAAACTGTTTTTT. It specifies CASRGTGSIGEKLFF.

The chain couples TRBV30 to TRBJ1-2, with D perhaps matching TRBD1 (5 bases). Germline CDR1 reads GTSNPN; CDR2 reads SVGIG (reference sequence). V was cut by 5 bases and J by 5 bases, with 18 bases left in between. This CDR3 has 14 amino acids. The DNA for the CDR3 is TGTGCCTGGGCCCCGGGACGGATTATTTATGGCTACACCTTC. Translating it yields CAWAPGRIIYGYTF.

This chain uses TRBV7-9 with TRBJ1-3; maybe TRBD1 (6 bases). Germline CDR1 SEHNR, CDR2 FQNEAQ (reference sequence). This CDR3 has 16 amino acids. Trimming took off 4 bases at V and 0 bases at J, with 13 bases between the two ends. DNA for the CDR3: TGTGCCAGCAGCTCATTCCCGGGACACTCTGGAAACACCATATATTTT. This translates into CASSSFPGHSGNTIYF.

For this clone: One junction end disagrees with the germline gene, perhaps due to a read error. This chain links TRBV5-3 with TRBJ1-2, with no clear D. TRBV5-3 is an ORF, and what it does is uncertain. The CDR3 has 13 amino acids. CDR3 protein: CASSFLTAYGYTF. CDR3 DNA sequence: TGTGCCAGCAGCTTCCTGACTGCATATGGCTACACCTTC.

V gene TRBV30 combines with J gene TRBJ2-1; D not certain. Trimming removed 2 bases from V and 8 bases from J, with 10 bases in between. In germline, CDR1 is GTSNPN, CDR2 SVGIG (reference sequence). The CDR3 contains 12 residues. The CDR3 nucleotides are TGTGCCTGGAGTAGGAGAGGCGATGAGCAGTTCTTC. Residues: CAWSRRGDEQFF.

CDR3 sequence: CASGTGEGQPQHF. CDR3 in DNA: TGCGCCAGTGGGACAGGTGAGGGGCAGCCCCAGCATTTT. V is TRBV5-1 and J is TRBJ1-5; 8 positions agree with TRBD1. The CDR3 has 13 amino acids. The V segment lost 8 bases and the J segment 7 bases; nucleotides outside the gene matches: 8. The germline CDR1 and CDR2 sequences are SGHRS and YFSETQ.

V and J are TRBV6-4 and TRBJ2-5; 7 bases are a match to TRBD2. V was pared by 0 bases and J by 4 bases, with 8 bases of the junction left unmatched. CDR3 size: 16 residues. Germline V lookup: CDR1 MRHNA, CDR2 SNTAGT. CDR3 in DNA: TGTGCCAGCAGTGACTCGATTACTAGCGCCGGAGAGACCCAGTACTTC. It codes for CASSDSITSAGETQYF.

The CDR3 loop is CASSLINLGYSGDAEAFF. The CDR3 DNA is TGTGCCAGCAGCTTAATTAATTTAGGTTATTCCGGGGACGCTGAAGCTTTCTTT. The chain has TRBV7-3 and TRBJ1-1; possible D gene TRBD1, 5 bases. CDR1 and CDR2 from the germline V gene are SGHTA and FQGTGA. The length of the CDR3 is 18 residues. Trimming left V 1 base short and J 6 bases short, with 24 bases between.